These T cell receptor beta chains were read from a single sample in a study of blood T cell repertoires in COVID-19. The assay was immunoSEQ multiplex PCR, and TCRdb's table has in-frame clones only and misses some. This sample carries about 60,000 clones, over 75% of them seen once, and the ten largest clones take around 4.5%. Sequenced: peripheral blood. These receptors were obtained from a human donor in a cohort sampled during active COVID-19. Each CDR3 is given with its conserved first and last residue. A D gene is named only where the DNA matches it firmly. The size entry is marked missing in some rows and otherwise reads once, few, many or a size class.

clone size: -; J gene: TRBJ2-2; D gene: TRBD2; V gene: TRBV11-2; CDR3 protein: CASSSGTSGGELFF; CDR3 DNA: TGTGCCAGCAGTTCCGGGACTAGTGGCGGGGAGCTGTTTTTT
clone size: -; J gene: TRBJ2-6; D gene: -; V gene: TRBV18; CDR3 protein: CASSPQALGSGANVLTF; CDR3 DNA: TGTGCCAGCTCACCCCAGGCCCTGGGCTCTGGGGCCAACGTCCTGACTTTC
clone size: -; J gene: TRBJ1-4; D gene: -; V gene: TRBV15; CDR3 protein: CATSRDHNSAREFF; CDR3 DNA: TGTGCCACCAGCAGAGATCACAATTCGGCCAGGGAGTTTTTT
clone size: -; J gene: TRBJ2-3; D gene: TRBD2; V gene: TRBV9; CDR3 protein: CASSYTSASGTDTQYF; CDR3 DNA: TGTGCCAGCAGCTATACATCCGCTAGCGGGACAGATACGCAGTATTTT
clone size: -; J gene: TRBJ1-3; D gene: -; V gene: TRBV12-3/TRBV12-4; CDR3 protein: CASSLNSGNTIYF; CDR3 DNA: TGTGCCAGCAGTCTTAACTCTGGAAACACCATATATTTT
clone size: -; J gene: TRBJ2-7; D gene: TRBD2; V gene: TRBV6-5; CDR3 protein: CASSFSGRVGEQYF; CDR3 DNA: TGTGCCAGCAGCTTTAGCGGGAGGGTTGGAGAGCAGTACTTC
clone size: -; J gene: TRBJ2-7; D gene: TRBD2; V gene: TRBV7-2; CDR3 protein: CASSPPGAGANEQYF; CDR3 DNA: TGTGCCAGCAGCCCCCCGGGAGCGGGAGCTAACGAGCAGTACTTC
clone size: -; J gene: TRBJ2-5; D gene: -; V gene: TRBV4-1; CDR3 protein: CASSQVAHFQETQYF; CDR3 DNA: TGCGCCAGCAGCCAAGTCGCGCACTTCCAAGAGACCCAGTACTTC
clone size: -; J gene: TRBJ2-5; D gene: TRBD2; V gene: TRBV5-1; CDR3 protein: CASSLQTGGRETQYF; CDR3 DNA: TGCGCCAGCAGCTTGCAGACGGGAGGGAGGGAGACCCAGTACTTC
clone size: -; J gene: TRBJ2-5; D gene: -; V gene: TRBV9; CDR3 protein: CASSKRQEETQYF; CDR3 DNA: TGTGCCAGCAGCAAGCGACAGGAGGAGACCCAGTACTTC
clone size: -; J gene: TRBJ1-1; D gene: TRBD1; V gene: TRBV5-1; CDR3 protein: CASSLRTGTGNTEAFF; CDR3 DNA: TGCGCCAGCAGCCTTCGGACAGGGACTGGGAACACTGAAGCTTTCTTT
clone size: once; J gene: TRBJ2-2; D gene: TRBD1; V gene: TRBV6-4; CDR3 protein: CASSGQGHTGELFF; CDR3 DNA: TGTGCCAGCAGCGGACAGGGCCACACCGGGGAGCTGTTTTTT
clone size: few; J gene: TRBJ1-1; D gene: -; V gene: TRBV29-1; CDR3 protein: CSGSRGNTEAFF; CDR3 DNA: TGCAGCGGCAGCAGGGGGAACACTGAAGCTTTCTTT
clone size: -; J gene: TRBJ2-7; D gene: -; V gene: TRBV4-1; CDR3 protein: CASSQAESSYEQYF; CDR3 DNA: TGCGCCAGCAGCCAAGCTGAGTCGAGCTACGAGCAGTACTTC
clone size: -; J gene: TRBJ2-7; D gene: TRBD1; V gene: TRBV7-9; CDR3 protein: CASSPRQGIYEQYF; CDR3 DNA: TGTGCCAGCAGCCCTAGACAGGGGATTTACGAGCAGTACTTC
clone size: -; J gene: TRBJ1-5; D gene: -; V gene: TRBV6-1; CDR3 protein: CASSERERYSNQPQHF; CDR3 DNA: TGTGCCAGCAGTGAAAGGGAGCGCTATAGCAATCAGCCCCAGCATTTT
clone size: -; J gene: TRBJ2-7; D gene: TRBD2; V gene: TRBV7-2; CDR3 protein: CASSFSSGGAYEQYF; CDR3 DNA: TGTGCCAGCAGCTTCTCTAGCGGGGGTGCCTACGAGCAGTACTTC
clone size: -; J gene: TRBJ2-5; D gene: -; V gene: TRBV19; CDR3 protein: CASSQGGIQTQYF; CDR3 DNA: TGTGCCAGTAGCCAAGGAGGTATACAGACCCAGTACTTC
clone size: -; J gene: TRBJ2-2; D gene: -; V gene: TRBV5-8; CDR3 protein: CASSVGRDTYGPNTGELFF; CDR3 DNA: TGTGCCAGCAGCGTAGGCCGGGACACCTATGGTCCGAACACCGGGGAGCTGTTTTTT
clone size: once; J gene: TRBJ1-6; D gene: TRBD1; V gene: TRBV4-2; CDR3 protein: CASSQRTGLASPLHF; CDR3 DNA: TGTGCCAGCAGCCAGAGGACAGGGCTGGCTTCACCCCTCCACTTT
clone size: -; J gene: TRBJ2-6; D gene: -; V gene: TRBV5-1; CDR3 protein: CASSLGGSGANVLTF; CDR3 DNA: TGCGCCAGCAGCTTGGGCGGCTCTGGGGCCAACGTCCTGACTTTC
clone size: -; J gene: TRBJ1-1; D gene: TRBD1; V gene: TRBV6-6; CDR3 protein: CASIKGAHTEAFF; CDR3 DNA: TGTGCCAGTATAAAGGGGGCCCACACTGAAGCTTTCTTT
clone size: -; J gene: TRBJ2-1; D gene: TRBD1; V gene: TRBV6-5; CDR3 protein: CASSSQGSRDEQFF; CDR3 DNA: TGTGCCAGCAGTTCACAGGGGTCCAGAGATGAGCAGTTCTTC
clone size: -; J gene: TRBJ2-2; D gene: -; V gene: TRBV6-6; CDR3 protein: CASSSTGELFF; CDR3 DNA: TGTGCCAGCAGTTCAACCGGGGAGCTGTTTTTT
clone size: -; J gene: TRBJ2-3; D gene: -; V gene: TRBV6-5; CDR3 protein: CASTSYTDTQYF; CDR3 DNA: TGTGCCAGCACCTCGTACACAGATACGCAGTATTTT
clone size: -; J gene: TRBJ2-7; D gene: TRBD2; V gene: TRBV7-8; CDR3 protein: CASSLGAAGTSGSYEQYF; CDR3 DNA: TGTGCCAGCAGCTTAGGGGCTGCGGGGACTAGCGGATCCTACGAGCAGTACTTC
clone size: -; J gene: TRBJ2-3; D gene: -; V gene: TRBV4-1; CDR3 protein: CASSLGRSGVDTQYF; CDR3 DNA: TGCGCCAGCAGCTTAGGGAGGTCGGGAGTAGATACGCAGTATTTT
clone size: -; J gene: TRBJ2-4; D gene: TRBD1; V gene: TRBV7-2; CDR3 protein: CASSLGQGGNIQYF; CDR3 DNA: TGTGCCAGCAGCTTAGGACAGGGGGGAAACATTCAGTACTTC
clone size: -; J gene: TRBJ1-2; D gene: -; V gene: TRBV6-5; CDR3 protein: CASSYGRGDNYGYTF; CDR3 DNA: TGTGCCAGCAGTTACGGGAGGGGCGATAACTATGGCTACACCTTC